The clone carrying this T cell receptor (beta chain) was detected ten times or more. This sample was taken from a study of regulatory T cells in long-lasting Graves disease. The CDR3 length is 17 residues. The J segment lost 5 bases and the V segment lost 0 bases, leaving 9 bases of the junction unmatched. Per the germline V gene, CDR1 is DFQATT and CDR2 is SNEGSKA (reference sequence). CDR3-region Arm-PCR and iRepertoire HTBI primers produced the TCR beta libraries. TCRdb processed the multiplex PCR reads anew with MiXCR; each CDR3 protein has one entry. The data contain 350,000 to 450,000 distinct CDR3 sequences, roughly 15% of them seen just once; the ten biggest clones take up over 7%. Indicated time point: newly diagnosed GD, antithyroid drugs for less than 3 months. Making the TCR library involved RNA that had been extracted from PBMCs. This sample also belongs to another study, concerning T cells in Graves' hyperthyroidism and ophthalmopathy. Per that paper: Graves' hyperthyroidism without ophthalmopathy progression within 18 months was termed stable. Diagnosing involved the use of clinical symptoms, serum thyroxine and TRAb, thyroid ultrasound and orbital computed tomography. With the HTBI primer set, the TCR CDR3 went through a first round of RT-PCR. The blood repertoire included most of the expanded thyroid clonotypes above 0.001.

V and J are TRBV20-1 and TRBJ2-1; 11 positions match TRBD2. Here the sequenced sample was peripheral blood mononuclear cells (PBMCs), taken at new diagnosis, from a patient treated with antithyroid drugs. This TCR came from a woman aged 40 to 50 with Graves disease. This CDR3 reads CSARETTGLADDNEQFF. The DNA of the CDR3 is TGCAGTGCTAGAGAAACGACGGGACTAGCGGACGACAATGAGCAGTTCTTC.